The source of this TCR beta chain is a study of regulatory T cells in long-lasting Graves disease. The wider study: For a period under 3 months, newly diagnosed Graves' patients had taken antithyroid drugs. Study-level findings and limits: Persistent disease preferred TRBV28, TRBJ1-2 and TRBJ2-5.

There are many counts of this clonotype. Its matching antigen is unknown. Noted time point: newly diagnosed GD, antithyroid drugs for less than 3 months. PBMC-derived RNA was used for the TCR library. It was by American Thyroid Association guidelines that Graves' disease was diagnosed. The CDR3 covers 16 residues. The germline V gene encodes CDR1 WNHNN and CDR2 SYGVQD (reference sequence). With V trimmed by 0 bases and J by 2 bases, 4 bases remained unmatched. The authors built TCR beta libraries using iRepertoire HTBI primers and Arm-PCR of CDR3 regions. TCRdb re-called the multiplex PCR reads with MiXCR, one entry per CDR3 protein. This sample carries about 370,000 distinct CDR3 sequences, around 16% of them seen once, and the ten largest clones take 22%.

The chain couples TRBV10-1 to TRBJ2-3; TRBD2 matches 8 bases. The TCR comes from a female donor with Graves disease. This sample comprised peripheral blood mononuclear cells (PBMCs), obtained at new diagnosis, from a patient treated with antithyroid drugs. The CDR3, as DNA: TGCGCCAGCAGTGAGTCTGGAGCGGGGGCCACAGATACGCAGTATTTT. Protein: CASSESGAGATDTQYF.